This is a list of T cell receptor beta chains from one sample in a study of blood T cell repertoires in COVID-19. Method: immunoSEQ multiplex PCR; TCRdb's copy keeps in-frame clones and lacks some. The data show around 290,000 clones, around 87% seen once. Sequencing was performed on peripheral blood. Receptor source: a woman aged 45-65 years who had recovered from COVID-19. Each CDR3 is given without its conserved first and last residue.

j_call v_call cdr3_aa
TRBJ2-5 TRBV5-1 ASTIAGGMETQY
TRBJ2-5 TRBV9 ASGGRGASQETQY
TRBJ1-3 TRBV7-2 AIGTGASGNTIY
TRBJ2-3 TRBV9 ASSATSGSTDTQY
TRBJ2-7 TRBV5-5 ASSFDLGGYEQY
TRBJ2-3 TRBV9 ASSHRAAGGGADTQY
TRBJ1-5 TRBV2 ASSGTGQTDQPQH
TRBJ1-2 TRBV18 ASSPPGSYGYT
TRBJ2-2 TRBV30 AWSRQGYNGELF
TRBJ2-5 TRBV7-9 ASSFSTSGGARETQY
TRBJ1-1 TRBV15 ATSRQVMNTEAF
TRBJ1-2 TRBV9 ASSVGGYGYT
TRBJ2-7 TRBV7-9 ASSLVGTGDYEQY
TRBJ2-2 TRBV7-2 ASSRRPAGGFTGELF
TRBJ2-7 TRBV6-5 ASRKQGSSYEQY
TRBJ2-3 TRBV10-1 ASSRLAGDTQY
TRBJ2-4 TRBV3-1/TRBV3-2 ASSHPFEGTGVAKNIQY
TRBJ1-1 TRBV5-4 ASNNDLGRGTEAF
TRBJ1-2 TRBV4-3 ASSQDLSGTVRGYT
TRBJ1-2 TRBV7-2 ASSLASTQVNYGYT
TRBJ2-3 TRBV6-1 ASSARTSGGTDTQY
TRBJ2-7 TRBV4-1 ASSQARGGVYEQY
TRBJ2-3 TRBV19 ASSIRAATDTQY